The source of this TCR beta chain is a study of metastatic and nonmetastatic thyroid tumors. Study background: Samples came from malignant and benign thyroid patients, and repertoires were compared across blood and tumor or nodule tissue. Study findings and constraints: For both blood and tumor, malignant thyroid tumors reportedly showed significantly higher TCR beta diversity than benign nodules did.

Concerning this clone itself: Its antigen remains unknown.

Per the original data handling: Researchers built a distant-metastasis classifier for papillary thyroid cancer that drew on CDR3 differences across clinicopathological groups. MiXCR was used by TCRdb to re-call the PCR reads. Clone size and V and J calls follow TCRdb, not the original study. The sample lists thousands of clones; 30% to 35% were seen once. Among the patients, none had received any treatment before thyroid surgery. Sequenced sample: tumor tissue. This clonotype was sampled from a female donor with papillary thyroid cancer or a benign thyroid nodule (not recorded which). Some clones in this sample may be carry-over from other donors' samples.

This CDR3 reads CASRIGRLYSPLHF. The CDR3 bases are TGTGCCAGCAGAATCGGCCGACTCTACTCACCCCTCCACTTT. The rearrangement uses TRBV12-3 or TRBV12-4 and TRBJ1-6; no reliable D call. The CDR3 loop spans 14 amino acids. The V gene lost 6 bases and the J gene lost 10 bases, with 16 bases spanning the gap.